This T cell receptor (beta chain) was captured in a study of blood T cell repertoires in COVID-19. Study as a whole: From the United States, Italy and Spain came samples of acute and convalescent COVID-19.

This clone was counted between two and nine times. Looked up from germline, CDR1 is KGHSH and CDR2 is LQKENI. Trimming stripped 2 bases from V and 6 bases from J, with 10 bases between. The CDR3 is made up of 13 amino acids. In the original processing: Amplification from reference gene primers served as the basis for estimated nucleated cell counts. The method was immunoSEQ multiplex PCR; TCRdb's version includes in-frame clones alone and lacks a portion of them. D and trimming were read from the DNA, whereas the V and J calls and clone size are those reported in that table. This table has about 82,000 clones, around four fifths appearing once.

V gene TRBV18 combines with J gene TRBJ2-5, with a weak D call TRBD1 (5 bases). The sample was peripheral blood. This clonotype was sampled from an elderly man with active or convalescent COVID-19. CDR3 sequence (DNA): TGTGCCAGCTCACCAGTAACAGGACAGACCCAGTACTTC. It specifies CASSPVTGQTQYF.